What follows are 16 T cell receptor beta chains derived from one specimen sequenced in a study of blood T cell repertoires in COVID-19. Generated by immunoSEQ multiplex PCR, the TCRdb table keeps only in-frame clones and is missing some. The data show about 490,000 clones, approximately 85% seen once. Sequencing was performed on peripheral blood. All receptors come from a human donor in a cohort sampled during active COVID-19.

Of note for this clone: The sample carries other DNA sequences with the same CDR3. The rearrangement joins TRBV5-1 to TRBJ1-5; D unclear. The CDR3 is 13 amino acids. The V gene lost 2 bases and the J gene lost 3 bases, with 6 bases spanning the gap. Looked up from germline, CDR1 is SGHRS and CDR2 is YFSETQ. The CDR3 sequence is CASSLEANQPQHF. For the CDR3, the DNA is TGCGCCAGCAGCTTAGAAGCCAATCAGCCCCAGCATTTT.

As DNA, the CDR3 is TGTGCCAGCAGCCCGGACAGCCAAGGGTACGAGCAGTACTTC. Its protein is CASSPDSQGYEQYF. The chain links TRBV7-3 to TRBJ2-7; D possibly corresponds to TRBD1 (6 bases). V was pared by 5 bases and J by 4 bases, with 15 bases between. Germline CDR1 is SGHTA and CDR2 is FQGTGA. The length of the CDR3 is 14 residues.

This clone was counted at least ten times. V is TRBV3-1 (or the pseudogene TRBV3-2) and J is TRBJ1-6, with TRBD1 matching over 7 bases. This CDR3 contains 15 residues. Trimming at V came to 2 bases and at J to 7 bases, leaving 5 bases not matched to a gene. In germline, CDR1 is LGHDT, CDR2 YNNKEL (reference sequence). Here the CDR3 DNA reads TGTGCCAGCAGCCAATTGGGGGACAGAAATTCACCCCTCCACTTT. Residues: CASSQLGDRNSPLHF.

This clone has just a few counts. The gene calls are TRBV11-2 and TRBJ2-1; D is possibly TRBD2 (6 bases). Germline V gives CDR1 SGHAT, CDR2 FQNNGV. The CDR3 is made up of 15 amino acids. Trimming took 5 bases from V and 2 from J, leaving 13 bases between them. The DNA of the CDR3 is TGTGCCAGCAGCCTGATGGGCGGGGCCTACAATGAGCAGTTCTTC. Translation gives CASSLMGGAYNEQFF. The complete variable domain, with remaining parts taken from reference TRBV11-2 and TRBJ2-1, reads EAGVAQSPRYKIIEKRQSVAFWCNPISGHATLYWYQQILGQGPKLLIQFQNNGVVDDSQLPKDRFSAERLKGVDSTLKIQPAKLEDSAVYLCASSLMGGAYNEQFFGPGTRLTVL.

This clone was observed a few times. The chain combines TRBV5-1 with TRBJ2-7; 9 nucleotides agree with TRBD1. This CDR3 region has 15 residues. Per the germline V gene, CDR1 is SGHRS and CDR2 is YFSETQ. Trimming took 2 bases from V and 4 from J; bases not matched to a gene: 7. The CDR3 reads CASSFAGTGRYEQYF. The CDR3 DNA is TGCGCCAGCAGCTTCGCCGGGACAGGGAGATACGAGCAGTACTTC.

The rearrangement uses TRBV14 and TRBJ2-6; TRBD2 might be the D (5 bases). Trimming shortened V by 0 bases and J by 10 bases, and 25 bases separated the two germline ends. The CDR3 runs to 19 residues. The germline gives CDR1 SGHDN, CDR2 FVKESK. CDR3 coding DNA: TGTGCCAGCAGCCAAGAGGTCGAAAGGAACCCAACCCCGGGAAACGTCCTGACTTTC. Protein: CASSQEVERNPTPGNVLTF.

The chain couples TRBV5-1 to TRBJ2-1; 14 nucleotides match TRBD2. Germline CDR1 and CDR2: SGHRS and YFSETQ. V was clipped by 4 bases and J by 7 bases; unmatched bases: 10. The CDR3 has 17 residues. The DNA for the CDR3 is TGCGCCAGCAGCCCTGGACTAGCGGGAGGTTTGAGGAATGAGCAGTTCTTC. Translation gives CASSPGLAGGLRNEQFF.

The sample holds one count of this clone. The chain employs TRBV18 and TRBJ2-2; the D gene is possibly TRBD2 (6 bases). The germline gives CDR1 KGHSH, CDR2 LQKENI. The length of the CDR3 is 15 residues. V lost 0 bases and J 7 bases, leaving 12 bases between the germline ends. Written as DNA, the CDR3 is TGTGCCAGCTCACCACCGGCGGGGCAGGACGGGGAGCTGTTTTTT. As protein: CASSPPAGQDGELFF. The whole variable domain, filled in from reference TRBV18 and TRBJ2-2, reads NAGVMQNPRHLVRRRGQEARLRCSPMKGHSHVYWYRQLPEEGLKFMVYLQKENIIDESGMPKERFSAEFPKEGPSILRIQQVVRGDSAAYFCASSPPAGQDGELFFGEGSRLTVL.

The chain uses TRBV20-1 and TRBJ1-2; maybe TRBD1 (5 bases). The CDR3 length is 12 residues. The V and J ends lost 3 bases and 5 bases respectively, with 10 bases between them. CDR1 and CDR2 from the germline V gene are DFQATT and SNEGSKA (reference sequence). CDR3 sequence: CSASAGQYGYTF. The CDR3, as DNA: TGCAGTGCTAGTGCAGGACAATATGGCTACACCTTC.

The V and J genes are TRBV5-1 and TRBJ1-3; TRBD1 matches 10 bases. Losses at the gene ends were 4 bases for V and 3 bases for J; bases not matched to a gene: 4. The CDR3 is made up of 15 amino acids. Germline-derived CDR1 and CDR2 are SGHRS and YFSETQ. CDR3 DNA: TGCGCCAGCAGCCCGGACAGGGGGATTGGAAACACCATATATTTT. It yields the protein CASSPDRGIGNTIYF.

This chain links TRBV6-6 with TRBJ1-1, with D maybe TRBD1 (6 bases). The CDR3 consists of 12 residues. Germline V gene lookup returns CDR1 MNHNY and CDR2 SVGAGI (reference sequence). V was cut by 7 bases and J by 7 bases, with 13 bases left in between. CDR3 sequence reads: CASKGQLHEAFF. The CDR3 nucleotides read TGTGCCAGCAAGGGACAACTTCATGAAGCTTTCTTT.

The chain combines TRBV18 with TRBJ1-2; 11 nucleotides match TRBD1. The CDR3 has 16 amino acids. Germline values: CDR1 KGHSH, CDR2 LQKENI. V was pared by 3 bases and J by 5 bases, with 8 bases of the junction left unmatched. For the CDR3, the DNA is TGTGCCAGCTCACCTGGACAGGGGGCCCAATTTTATGGCTACACCTTC. This gives the protein CASSPGQGAQFYGYTF.

Concerning this clone itself: Its ends do not fully match the called genes, so a read error is possible. This sequence joins TRBV9 and TRBJ1-3; 9 bases match TRBD1. CDR1 and CDR2 from the germline V gene are SGDLS and YYNGEE. The CDR3 covers 15 residues. CDR3 sequence reads: CTAFDRGVVGNTIYF. The CDR3 bases are TGCACAGCTTTTGACAGGGGGGTAGTTGGAAACACCATATATTTT.

This chain links TRBV27 with TRBJ2-2; the match to TRBD2 covers 12 bases. V dropped 5 bases and J dropped 4; count of bases not matched to a gene: 5. Germline V gene data show CDR1 as MNHEY and CDR2 as SMNVEV (reference sequence). The CDR3 has 16 residues. The CDR3 DNA sequence: TGTGCCAGCAGTATACTAGCGGGAGGTGCCACCGGGGAGCTGTTTTTT. Protein product: CASSILAGGATGELFF.

The V call is TRBV6-2 or TRBV6-3, the J call TRBJ2-1; possible D gene TRBD1, 6 bases. CDR3 size: 15 residues. In germline, CDR1 is MNHEY, CDR2 SVGEGT. V was clipped by 4 bases and J by 4 bases, with 14 bases between them. The CDR3 sequence: CASSWGQGTYNEQFF. The CDR3 bases are TGTGCCAGCAGTTGGGGGCAGGGAACATACAATGAGCAGTTCTTC.

This clone was seen only a few times. The chain links TRBV28 to TRBJ1-5; a possible D gene is TRBD1 (6 bases). This CDR3 has 12 residues. V lost 8 bases to trimming and J lost 6 bases, with 11 bases between them. CDR1 and CDR2 from the germline V gene are MDHEN and SYDVKM. CDR3 in DNA: TGTGCCAGCTACAAGGGGGTTCAGCCCCAGCATTTT. This gives the protein CASYKGVQPQHF.